These 10 T cell receptor beta chains were sequenced from one sample in a study of identical twins. One entry per CDR3 protein results from TCRdb running MiXCR on the 5' RACE reads. Counted here are 420,000 or so distinct CDR3 sequences, about 18% occurring once; the ten biggest clones make up 10% to 15%. The sample taken for sequencing was naive T cells sorted from blood. Receptor source: a man in his forties or fifties in good health.

This clonotype was seen repeatedly, ten times or more. The V call is TRBV12-3 or TRBV12-4, the J call TRBJ2-5, with D perhaps TRBD2 (6 bases). This CDR3 contains 14 residues. V dropped 5 bases and J dropped 5 bases, with 15 bases sitting between them. CDR3 DNA: TGTGCCAGCAGTCTATTCCTTGGGGGGGAGACCCAGTACTTC. It codes for CASSLFLGGETQYF.

This clonotype was detected only a few times. The V call is TRBV20-1, the J call TRBJ1-5; D is possibly TRBD1 (5 bases). V lost 2 bases to trimming and J lost 5 bases, with 7 bases between them. The CDR3 consists of 12 residues. The germline V gene encodes CDR1 DFQATT and CDR2 SNEGSKA (reference sequence). CDR3 nucleotide sequence: TGCAGTGCTAGACAGGGTTATCAGCCCCAGCATTTT. As protein: CSARQGYQPQHF.

The chain links TRBV20-1 to TRBJ1-1, with TRBD1 as a possible D gene (5 bases). CDR3 length: 14 amino acids. The germline V gene has CDR1 DFQATT and CDR2 SNEGSKA (reference sequence). V was clipped by 7 bases and J by 0 bases, with 15 bases between them. The CDR3 sequence is CSGLGGTMNTEAFF. The CDR3 bases are TGCAGTGGACTGGGGGGAACCATGAACACTGAAGCTTTCTTT.

The rearrangement links TRBV29-1 to TRBJ2-7, with TRBD2 as a possible D gene (7 bases). The V end was cut by 0 bases, the J end by 4 bases, with 22 bases between. The germline CDR1 and CDR2 sequences are SQVTM and ANQGSEA. This CDR3 has 17 amino acids. CDR3 sequence (DNA): TGCAGCGTTGAAGATCGAGAGGGGGAGGGCGTATTGTACGAGCAGTACTTC. Encoded protein: CSVEDREGEGVLYEQYF.

This clonotype came up many times. This rearrangement joins TRBV10-3 to TRBJ1-3, with 7 bases fitting TRBD1. CDR3 length: 14 residues. Germline V gene lookup returns CDR1 ENHRY and CDR2 SYGVKD. Trimming removed 5 bases from V and 3 bases from J; junction bases left unmatched: 4. The CDR3 here is CAISPDRDGNTIYF. The CDR3, as DNA: TGTGCCATCAGTCCAGACAGGGATGGAAACACCATATATTTT.

The genes are TRBV27 and TRBJ1-2, with no clear D. The germline V gene encodes CDR1 MNHEY and CDR2 SMNVEV (reference sequence). The CDR3 runs 15 residues. V gave up 0 bases and J gave up 4 bases, with 12 bases separating them. The CDR3, as DNA: TGTGCCAGCAGTTTATCGGAACAGACTTTCTATGGCTACACCTTC. Translated, it gives CASSLSEQTFYGYTF.

The chain couples TRBV20-1 to TRBJ1-4; D unclear. Germline lookup yields CDR1 DFQATT and CDR2 SNEGSKA (reference sequence). V lost 7 bases, J lost 0 bases, and 9 bases lay in between. This CDR3 has 13 residues. CDR3 in amino acids: CSGLATTNEKLFF. As DNA, the CDR3 is TGCAGTGGTTTGGCAACAACTAATGAAAAACTGTTTTTT.

Relative to its sample, this clonotype is medium-sized. The V gene is TRBV7-2, the J gene TRBJ2-5; D unresolved. Trimming removed 3 bases at V and 1 base at J, with 9 bases between. The germline V gene encodes CDR1 SGHTA and CDR2 FQGNSA. The CDR3 spans 14 residues. The CDR3 protein is CASSLNPFQETQYF. In nucleotides, the CDR3 is TGTGCCAGCAGCTTGAACCCGTTCCAAGAGACCCAGTACTTC.

This clonotype came up a few times. The chain joins TRBV12-3 or TRBV12-4 to TRBJ2-7; TRBD1 might be the D (9 bases). The V and J ends lost 9 bases and 3 bases respectively, with 15 bases between them. The CDR3 has 13 amino acids. CDR3: CASSGDRDYEQYF. CDR3 nucleotides: TGTGCCAGTAGCGGGGACAGGGACTACGAGCAGTACTTC.

This clonotype was seen a handful of times. The chain combines TRBV7-2 with TRBJ1-1; no clear D. CDR1 is SGHTA, CDR2 FQGNSA, per germline. V was pared by 7 bases and J by 0 bases, with 9 bases between. The length of the CDR3 is 13 residues. Here the CDR3 DNA reads TGTGCCAGCAAGAGGGCCATGAACACTGAAGCTTTCTTT. This gives the protein CASKRAMNTEAFF.